Each of the 14 T cell receptor beta chains below was sequenced from the same sample in a study of T cells after posttransplantation cyclophosphamide. Using immunoSEQ multiplex PCR, the repertoire was profiled, and TCRdb retains in-frame clones only, with some absent. The data show approximately 26,000 clones, with none appearing a single time. The sample consisted of PBMCs. The receptors were gathered from a woman aged 45-60 years in good health, CMV-negative, and a related stem cell transplant donor.

This clone was found many times. CDR3 sequence reads: CASSYSGGRRYNEQFF. Here the CDR3 DNA reads TGTGCCAGCAGTTACTCGGGCGGGAGAAGGTACAATGAGCAGTTCTTC. The chain employs TRBV6-5 and TRBJ2-1; 7 bases agree with TRBD2. CDR3 length: 16 residues. V shed 0 bases, J shed 4 bases, and the junction held 6 bases outside the gene matches. Germline CDR1 MNHEY, CDR2 SVGAGI.

This clone was seen many times. V and J are TRBV7-6 and TRBJ2-1; maybe TRBD1 (7 bases). With 5 bases removed from V and 7 bases from J, the gap between germline ends came to 21 bases. The length of the CDR3 is 16 residues. Germline V lookup: CDR1 SGHVS, CDR2 FNYEAQ. Written as DNA, the CDR3 is TGTGCCAGCAGCGGACTGACAGGGAACAGCGGGAATGAGCAGTTCTTC. Its protein product is CASSGLTGNSGNEQFF.

This clone occurred many times. Written as DNA, the CDR3 is TGTGCCAGCAGCTTGTTCCAGCGGATCAACAATGAGCAGTTCTTC. This codes for CASSLFQRINNEQFF. The chain has TRBV5-4 and TRBJ2-1; D may be TRBD2 (5 bases). Germline V gives CDR1 SGHNT, CDR2 YYREEE (reference sequence). Trimming took off 1 base at V and 5 bases at J, with 13 bases between the two ends. This CDR3 is built from 15 residues. The variable domain in full, with the rest retrieved from reference TRBV5-4 and TRBJ2-1, is ETGVTQSPTHLIKTRGQQVTLRCSSQSGHNTVSWYQQALGQGPQFIFQYYREEENGRGNFPPRFSGLQFPNYSSELNVNALELDDSALYLCASSLFQRINNEQFFGPGTRLTVL.

This clone was observed at least ten times. The chain carries TRBV5-1 and TRBJ2-7; perhaps TRBD1 as D (5 bases). The CDR3 is 14 amino acids. CDR1 and CDR2 (germline): SGHRS, YFSETQ. Deletions cut 0 bases from V and 2 bases from J, with 9 bases between. The CDR3: CASSLVGPPYEQYF. CDR3 coding DNA: TGCGCCAGCAGCTTGGTGGGGCCTCCCTACGAGCAGTACTTC.

Many counts were recorded for this clone. The CDR3, as DNA: TGTGCCAGTTCGCCTGGGGGCAGCCATAATGAAAAACTGTTTTTT. Protein product: CASSPGGSHNEKLFF. V and J are TRBV7-2 and TRBJ1-4, with D possibly matching TRBD1 (6 bases). The CDR3 contains 15 residues. The germline V and J ends were trimmed by 9 bases and 4 bases, with 18 bases remaining between them. Looked up from germline, CDR1 is SGHTA and CDR2 is FQGNSA.

There are many counts of this clone. The rearrangement uses TRBV6-5 and TRBJ2-5, with a possible D match to TRBD1 (6 bases). The germline V and J ends were trimmed by 6 bases and 2 bases, with 10 bases remaining between them. CDR1 MNHEY and CDR2 SVGAGI come from the germline V gene. The CDR3 is 13 amino acids. CDR3 in amino acids: CASSRDRQETQYF. CDR3 nucleotide sequence: TGTGCCAGCAGCCGCGACAGGCAAGAGACCCAGTACTTC.

This clone has ten or more counts. This chain connects TRBV19 to TRBJ1-1; D call uncertain. V dropped 1 base and J dropped 1 base, with 7 bases sitting between them. Per germline, CDR1 LNHDA and CDR2 SQIVND (reference sequence). The CDR3 spans 14 residues. CDR3 sequence: CASSIVGTNTEAFF. CDR3 DNA: TGTGCCAGTAGTATAGTGGGCACGAACACTGAAGCTTTCTTT.

In this sample, this clone turned up many times. The chain has TRBV5-4 and TRBJ2-1, with TRBD2 matching over 11 bases. CDR1 and CDR2 from the germline V gene are SGHNT and YYREEE (reference sequence). This CDR3 is 18 amino acids long. The V and J ends lost 4 bases and 4 bases, in that order; junction bases with no gene match: 13. The CDR3 is CASSTRGVAGGNYNEQFF. CDR3 in DNA: TGTGCCAGCAGCACGAGAGGCGTAGCGGGGGGGAATTACAATGAGCAGTTCTTC.

The sample holds many counts of this clone. The chain carries TRBV7-8 and TRBJ1-6, with 12 bases matching TRBD1. With 3 bases clipped from V and 7 bases from J, the junction kept 1 base outside the gene matches. The CDR3 is 15 amino acids. Germline V lookup: CDR1 SGHVS, CDR2 FQNEAQ. CDR3 protein: CASSLGQGANSPLHF. As DNA, the CDR3 is TGTGCCAGCAGCTTGGGACAGGGGGCGAATTCACCCCTCCACTTT.

This clone was seen many times. The chain combines TRBV6-6 with TRBJ1-1; no definite D call. The germline CDR1 and CDR2 sequences are MNHNY and SVGAGI (reference sequence). The CDR3 covers 14 residues. With 4 bases removed from V and 1 base from J, the gap between germline ends came to 10 bases. CDR3 DNA sequence: TGTGCCAGCAGTTTGGCAGGCCAGAACACTGAAGCTTTCTTT. This sequence encodes CASSLAGQNTEAFF.

At least ten counts were recorded for this clone. For the CDR3, the DNA is TGTGCCAGCAGCCCCGCTGGAGGGGCTGGAAACACCATATATTTT. It translates to CASSPAGGAGNTIYF. This chain joins TRBV5-4 and TRBJ1-3; maybe TRBD1 (5 bases). This CDR3 contains 15 residues. The V end was cut by 4 bases, the J end by 2 bases, with 13 bases between. Germline CDR1 and CDR2: SGHNT and YYREEE (reference sequence).

The genes are TRBV21-1 and TRBJ2-5; the table's D call TRBD1 went unverified against the DNA. TRBV21-1 is labeled a pseudogene. CDR3 size: 16 residues. CDR3 coding DNA: TGTGCCAGCAGCAAAGGCGGACGGCTCAGGGAAGAGACCCAGTACTTC. It is translated as CASSKGGRLREETQYF.

At least ten counts were recorded for this clone. The gene calls are TRBV5-1 and TRBJ2-1; tentatively, D is TRBD1 (5 bases). Trimming stripped 4 bases from V and 8 bases from J, with 16 bases between. The CDR3 consists of 14 residues. The V gene's germline CDR1 is SGHRS and CDR2 YFSETQ. The CDR3 here is CASSPDTQTDEQFF. The CDR3 region has the DNA TGCGCCAGCAGCCCGGACACCCAGACGGATGAGCAGTTCTTC.

This clone was detected ten times or more. The chain employs TRBV18 and TRBJ2-1; TRBD1 aligns across 7 bases. The V gene end was trimmed by 6 bases and the J gene end by 4 bases; junction bases not matched to a gene: 6. Germline V gives CDR1 KGHSH, CDR2 LQKENI. This CDR3 contains 14 residues. CDR3 sequence (DNA): TGTGCCAGCTCGCCGGGACAGAAATACAATGAGCAGTTCTTC. It translates to CASSPGQKYNEQFF. Combining the CDR3 with reference TRBV18 and TRBJ2-1 gives the whole variable domain NAGVMQNPRHLVRRRGQEARLRCSPMKGHSHVYWYRQLPEEGLKFMVYLQKENIIDESGMPKERFSAEFPKEGPSILRIQQVVRGDSAAYFCASSPGQKYNEQFFGPGTRLTVL.